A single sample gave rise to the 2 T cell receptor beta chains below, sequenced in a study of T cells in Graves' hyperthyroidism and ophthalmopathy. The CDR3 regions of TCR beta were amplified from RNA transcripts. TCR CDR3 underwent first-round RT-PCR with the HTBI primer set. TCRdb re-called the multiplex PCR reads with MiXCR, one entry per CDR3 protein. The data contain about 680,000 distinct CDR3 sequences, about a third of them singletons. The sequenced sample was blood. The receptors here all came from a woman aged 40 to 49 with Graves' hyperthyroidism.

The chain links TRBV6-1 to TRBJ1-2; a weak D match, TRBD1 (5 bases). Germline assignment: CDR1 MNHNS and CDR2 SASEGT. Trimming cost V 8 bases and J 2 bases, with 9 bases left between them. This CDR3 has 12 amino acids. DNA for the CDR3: TGTGCCAGCGGGGCTGGGAACTATGGCTACACCTTC. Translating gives CASGAGNYGYTF.

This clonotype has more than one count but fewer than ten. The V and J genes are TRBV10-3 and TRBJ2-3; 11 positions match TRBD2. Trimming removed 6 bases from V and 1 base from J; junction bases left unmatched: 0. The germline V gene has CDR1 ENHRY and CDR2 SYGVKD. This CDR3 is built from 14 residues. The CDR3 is CAIRGLAGTDTQYF. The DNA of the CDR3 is TGTGCCATCAGGGGACTAGCGGGCACAGATACGCAGTATTTT.